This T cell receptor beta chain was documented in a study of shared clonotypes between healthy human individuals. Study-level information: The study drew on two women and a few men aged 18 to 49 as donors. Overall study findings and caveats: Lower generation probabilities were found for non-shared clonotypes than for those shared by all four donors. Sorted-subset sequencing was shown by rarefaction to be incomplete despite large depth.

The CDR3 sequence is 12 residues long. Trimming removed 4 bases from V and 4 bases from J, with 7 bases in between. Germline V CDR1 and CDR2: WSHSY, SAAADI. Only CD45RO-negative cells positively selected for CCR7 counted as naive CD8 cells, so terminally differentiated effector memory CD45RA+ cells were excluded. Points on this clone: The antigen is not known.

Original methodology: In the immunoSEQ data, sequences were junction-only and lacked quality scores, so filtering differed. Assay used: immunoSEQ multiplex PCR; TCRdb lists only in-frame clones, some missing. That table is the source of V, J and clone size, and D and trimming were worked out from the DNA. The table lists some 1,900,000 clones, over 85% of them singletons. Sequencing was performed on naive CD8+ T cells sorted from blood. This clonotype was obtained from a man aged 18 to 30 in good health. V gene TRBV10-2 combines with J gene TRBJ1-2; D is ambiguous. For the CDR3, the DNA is TGCGCCAGCAGTGGTGCGGGCTATGGCTACACCTTC. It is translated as CASSGAGYGYTF.